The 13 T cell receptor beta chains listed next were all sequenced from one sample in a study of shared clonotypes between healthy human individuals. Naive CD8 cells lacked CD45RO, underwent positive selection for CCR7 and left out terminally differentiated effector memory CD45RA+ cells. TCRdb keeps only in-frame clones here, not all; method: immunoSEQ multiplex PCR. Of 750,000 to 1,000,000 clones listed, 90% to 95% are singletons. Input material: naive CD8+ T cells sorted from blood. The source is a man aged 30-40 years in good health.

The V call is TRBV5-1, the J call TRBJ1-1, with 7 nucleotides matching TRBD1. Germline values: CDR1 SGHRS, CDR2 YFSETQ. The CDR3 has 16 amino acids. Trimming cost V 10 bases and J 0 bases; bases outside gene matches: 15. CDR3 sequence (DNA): TGCGCCGTTCCACTGGACAGGAAAAATATGAACACTGAAGCTTTCTTT. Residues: CAVPLDRKNMNTEAFF. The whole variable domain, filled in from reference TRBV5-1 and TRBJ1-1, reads KAGVTQTPRYLIKTRGQQVTLSCSPISGHRSVSWYQQTPGQGLQFLFEYFSETQRNKGNFPGRFSGRQFSNSRSEMNVSTLELGDSALYLCAVPLDRKNMNTEAFFGQGTRLTVV.

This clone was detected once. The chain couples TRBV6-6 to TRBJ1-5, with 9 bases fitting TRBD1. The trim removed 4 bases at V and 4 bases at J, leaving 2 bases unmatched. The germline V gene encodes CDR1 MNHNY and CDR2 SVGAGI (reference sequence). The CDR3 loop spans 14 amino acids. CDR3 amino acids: CASSWTGENQPQHF. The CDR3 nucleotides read TGTGCCAGCAGTTGGACAGGGGAGAATCAGCCCCAGCATTTT.

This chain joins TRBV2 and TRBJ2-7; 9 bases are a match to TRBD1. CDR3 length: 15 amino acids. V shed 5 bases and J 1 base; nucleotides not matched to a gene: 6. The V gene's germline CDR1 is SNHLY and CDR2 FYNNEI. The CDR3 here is CASSSTGTGSYEQYF. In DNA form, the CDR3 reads TGTGCCAGCAGTTCAACCGGGACAGGGTCCTACGAGCAGTACTTC.

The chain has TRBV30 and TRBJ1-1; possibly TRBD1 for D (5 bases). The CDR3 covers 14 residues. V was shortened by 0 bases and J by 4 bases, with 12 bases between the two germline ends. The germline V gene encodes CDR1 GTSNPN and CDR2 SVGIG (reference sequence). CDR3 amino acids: CAWSVKGSGTEAFF. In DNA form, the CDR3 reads TGTGCCTGGAGTGTAAAGGGGAGTGGCACTGAAGCTTTCTTT. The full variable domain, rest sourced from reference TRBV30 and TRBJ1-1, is SQTIHQWPATLVQPVGSPLSLECTVEGTSNPNLYWYRQAAGRGLQLLFYSVGIGQISSEVPQNLSASRPQDRQFILSSKKLLLSDSGFYLCAWSVKGSGTEAFFGQGTRLTVV.

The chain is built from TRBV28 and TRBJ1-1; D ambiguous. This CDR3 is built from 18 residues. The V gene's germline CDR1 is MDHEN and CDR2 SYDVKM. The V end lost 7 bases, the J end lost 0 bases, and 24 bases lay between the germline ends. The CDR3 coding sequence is TGTGCCAGCACCCCCCCTCCGGAAGCAATCGGGATGAACACTGAAGCTTTCTTT. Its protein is CASTPPPEAIGMNTEAFF.

The CDR3, as DNA: TGTGCCACCAGCAGAGATCGTCTGCTGGAGCATGAGCAGTTCTTC. This sequence encodes CATSRDRLLEHEQFF. The gene calls are TRBV15 and TRBJ2-1; D unclear. V shed 0 bases and J shed 8 bases, with 14 bases lying between them. Germline lookup yields CDR1 LNHNV and CDR2 YYDKDF (reference sequence). The CDR3 totals 15 residues.

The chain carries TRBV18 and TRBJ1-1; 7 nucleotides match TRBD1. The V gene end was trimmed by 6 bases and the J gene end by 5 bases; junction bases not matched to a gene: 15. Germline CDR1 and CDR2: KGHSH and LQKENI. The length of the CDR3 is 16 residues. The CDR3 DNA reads TGTGCCAGCTCGGACGCCGGAGGGGGCGCGGGAACTGAAGCTTTCTTT. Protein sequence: CASSDAGGGAGTEAFF.

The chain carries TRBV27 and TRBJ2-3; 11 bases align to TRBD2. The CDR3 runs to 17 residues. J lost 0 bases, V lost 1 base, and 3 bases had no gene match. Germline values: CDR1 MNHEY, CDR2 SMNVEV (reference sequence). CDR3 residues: CASSLLGLAASTDTQYF. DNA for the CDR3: TGTGCCAGCAGTTTATTGGGACTAGCGGCTAGCACAGATACGCAGTATTTT.

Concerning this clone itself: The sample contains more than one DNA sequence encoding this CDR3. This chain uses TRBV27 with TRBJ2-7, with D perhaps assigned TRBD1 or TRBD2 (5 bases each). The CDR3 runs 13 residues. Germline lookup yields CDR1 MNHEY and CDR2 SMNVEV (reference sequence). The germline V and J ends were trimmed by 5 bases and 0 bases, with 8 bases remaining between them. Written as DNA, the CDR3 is TGTGCCAGCAGTCCAGGGACCTCCTACGAGCAGTACTTC. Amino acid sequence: CASSPGTSYEQYF.

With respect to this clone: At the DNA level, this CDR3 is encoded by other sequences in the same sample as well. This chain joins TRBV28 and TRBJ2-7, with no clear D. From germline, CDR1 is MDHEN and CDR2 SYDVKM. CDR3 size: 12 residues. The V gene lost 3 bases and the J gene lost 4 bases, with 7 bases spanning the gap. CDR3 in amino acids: CASSFLGYEQYF. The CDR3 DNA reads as TGTGCCAGCAGTTTTTTAGGGTACGAGCAGTACTTC.

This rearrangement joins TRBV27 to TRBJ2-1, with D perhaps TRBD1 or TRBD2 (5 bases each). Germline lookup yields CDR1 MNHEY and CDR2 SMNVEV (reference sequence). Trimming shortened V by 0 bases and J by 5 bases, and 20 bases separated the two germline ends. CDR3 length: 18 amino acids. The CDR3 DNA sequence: TGTGCCAGCAGTTTATCGAGACCGGGACCCCTCGCGAACAATGAGCAGTTCTTC. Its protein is CASSLSRPGPLANNEQFF.

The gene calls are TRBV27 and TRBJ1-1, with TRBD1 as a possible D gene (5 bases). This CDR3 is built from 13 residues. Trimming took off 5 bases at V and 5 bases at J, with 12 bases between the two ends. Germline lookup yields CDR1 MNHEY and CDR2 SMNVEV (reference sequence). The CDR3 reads CASSIFGGTEAFF. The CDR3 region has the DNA TGTGCCAGCAGTATCTTCGGGGGGACTGAAGCTTTCTTT.

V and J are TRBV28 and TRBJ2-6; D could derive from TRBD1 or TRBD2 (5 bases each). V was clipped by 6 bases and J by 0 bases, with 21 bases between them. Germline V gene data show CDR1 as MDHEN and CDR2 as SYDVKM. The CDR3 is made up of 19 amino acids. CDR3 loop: CASRPRDRGLNSGANVLTF. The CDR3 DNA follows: TGTGCCAGCAGACCTCGGGACCGAGGCCTGAACTCTGGGGCCAACGTCCTGACTTTC.